This TCR beta chain was identified during a study of cytomegalovirus exposure and HLA in healthy donors. Study-level findings and limits: Reports indicate that TCR beta sequences accurately predicted the HLA-A and HLA-B alleles of most subjects. Rarity characterized most TCR sequences, yet some public TCRs appeared in many donors. An ancestry cluster, one associated with Asian ancestry, reportedly showed fewer N-insertions than the roughly 670-donor mean in a later analysis.

Germline V gene sequence: CDR1 SGHRS, CDR2 YFSETQ. The CDR3 totals 17 residues. Trimming cost V 4 bases and J 0 bases; bases outside gene matches: 6. Worth noting for this clone: What it binds is not known.

Researchers ran the PCR with 60 Vbeta and 13 Jbeta primers. Study processing details: A follow-up analysis tallied about 80 million unique TCR beta chains, about 10 million shared. Profiled with immunoSEQ multiplex PCR; TCRdb holds only in-frame clones, not every one. V, J and clone size derive from that table, while D and trimming were established from the DNA sequence. Among 150,000 to 200,000 clones listed, about four fifths were seen once. The source is a woman aged 18 to 35 in good health and CMV-seropositive. This sequence joins TRBV5-1 and TRBJ1-6; 8 positions match TRBD1. Sequencing was carried out using PBMCs. The CDR3 DNA reads TGCGCCAGCAGCCCGGACAGGGTGGGCTCCTATAATTCACCCCTCCACTTT. It is translated as CASSPDRVGSYNSPLHF.